Sequencing of this T cell receptor (beta chain) was carried out in a study of blood T cells in healthy people across ages. Turning to the study itself: Through template switching, about one barcoded beta molecule was captured per two T cells, as measured in model experiments. General observations from the study: In older individuals, TCR beta diversity per million T cells was lower, falling roughly linearly with age. Compared with aged donors, long-lived donors showed fewer expanded clones, suggesting selection.

A second PCR of roughly 7 to 11 cycles used a sample-barcoded 5' primer and a J-beta primer mix. Each CDR3 protein is one row after TCRdb ran MiXCR on the 5' RACE reads. The profile shows 1.4 million or so distinct CDR3 sequences, 42% of them singletons. J was trimmed by 2 bases and V by 6 bases; bases with no gene match: 5. Per germline, CDR1 SGHTA and CDR2 FQGNSA. The CDR3 runs 14 residues. The sample holds many counts of this clonotype. The antigen remains unidentified. The TCR originated in a woman in her late teens or twenties in good health. The chain uses TRBV7-2 and TRBJ2-3, with 7 bases matching TRBD1. The source material was blood. The CDR3 here is CASSRQGATDTQYF. In DNA, the CDR3 is TGTGCCAGCAGTCGACAGGGTGCCACAGATACGCAGTATTTT.